Described below is a single TCR beta chain sequence and its context. These data are taken from a study of blood T cell repertoires in COVID-19. The CDR3 has 12 residues. Germline CDR1 is SGHDT and CDR2 is YYEEEE. V dropped 7 bases and J dropped 5 bases, with 13 bases sitting between them. Sequenced by immunoSEQ multiplex PCR; TCRdb stores in-frame clones only, minus some. The sample includes over 95,000 clones, 88% of them seen just once. The receptor's source is a woman in her 70s who had recovered from COVID-19. Sequencing was done on a sample of peripheral blood. The chain couples TRBV5-6 to TRBJ2-7; D unclear. DNA of the CDR3: TGTGCCAGCCCTTCGGGTGGCGACGAGCAGTACTTC. Residues: CASPSGGDEQYF.